This T cell receptor (beta chain) was recovered during a study of control samples from healthy donors and cancer patients. Points on this clone: A read error may account for a junction end that differs from germline.

Sequenced by immunoSEQ multiplex PCR; TCRdb stores in-frame clones only, minus some. The table has approximately 70,000 clones, more than 70% seen once. This CDR3 region has 15 residues. From germline, CDR1 is SGHVS and CDR2 FNYEAQ. This chain connects TRBV7-6 to TRBJ2-7; D possibly matches TRBD1 or TRBD2 (5 bases each). The sequencing sample was made of PBMCs. This clonotype originated in a woman aged 45 to 65 with head and neck cancer. For the CDR3, the DNA is TGTGCCAGCAGCTTGACCGGCCGGGACGCCCTCGTGGCAAACTTC. This codes for CASSLTGRDALVANF.